This T cell receptor (beta chain) was captured in a study of T cells in narcolepsy. Sequencing used immunoSEQ multiplex PCR; TCRdb keeps in-frame clones, though not all of them. The table has fewer than 15,000 clones, less than 90% seen once. General study findings and limits: Blood of same and different patients, but not healthy controls, reportedly held recurring autoreactive clonotypes.

Notes on this clone: Its specificity is unknown.

Germline CDR1 SGHTA, CDR2 FQGTGA. V dropped 1 base and J dropped 6 bases, with 10 bases sitting between them. This CDR3 has 14 residues. Material for sequencing was CD45RA- memory CD4+ T cells from PBMCs. The rearrangement links TRBV7-3 to TRBJ2-1, with D possibly being TRBD1 (5 bases). This receptor was taken from a human donor with narcolepsy. DNA of the CDR3: TGTGCCAGCAGCTTAAATTCAGGGCTCAATGAGCAGTTCTTC. Its translation: CASSLNSGLNEQFF.